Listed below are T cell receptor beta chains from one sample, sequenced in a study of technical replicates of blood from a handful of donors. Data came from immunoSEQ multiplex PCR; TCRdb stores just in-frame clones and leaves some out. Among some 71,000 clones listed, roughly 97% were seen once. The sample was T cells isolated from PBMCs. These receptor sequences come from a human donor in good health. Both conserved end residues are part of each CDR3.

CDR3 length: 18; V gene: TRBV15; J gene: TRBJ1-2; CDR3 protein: CATSRLKGTGKPIYGYTF
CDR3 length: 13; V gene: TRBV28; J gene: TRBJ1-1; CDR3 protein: CASRLGQGKEAFF
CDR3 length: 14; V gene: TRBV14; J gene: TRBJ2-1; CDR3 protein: CASSRRDREYEQFF
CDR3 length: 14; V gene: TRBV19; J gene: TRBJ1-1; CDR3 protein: CASSELVPDTEAFF
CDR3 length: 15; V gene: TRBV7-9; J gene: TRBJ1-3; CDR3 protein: CASSLAGLAGDTIYF
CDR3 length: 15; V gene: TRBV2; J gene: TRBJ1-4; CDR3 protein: CASRAATGVNEKLFF
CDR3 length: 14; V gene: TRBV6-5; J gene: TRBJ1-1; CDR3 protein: CASRPIYTSKHAFF
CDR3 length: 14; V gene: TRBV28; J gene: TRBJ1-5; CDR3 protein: CASSPGQNRQPQHF
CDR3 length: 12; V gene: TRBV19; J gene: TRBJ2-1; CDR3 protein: CASRNRGIEQFF
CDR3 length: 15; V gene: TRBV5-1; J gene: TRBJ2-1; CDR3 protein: CASSFSGSSYNEQFF